These 10 T cell receptor beta chains were all obtained from the same sample, sequenced in a study of cytomegalovirus exposure and HLA in healthy donors. The PCR contained 60 Vbeta and 13 Jbeta primers. Clones were read by immunoSEQ multiplex PCR, and TCRdb kept only the in-frame ones, dropping some. This sample has about 160,000 clones, with around four fifths found just once. The material sequenced was PBMCs. The receptors shown here come from a female donor in good health and CMV-seronegative.

This clone was picked up one time. The chain has TRBV5-1 and TRBJ1-1; tentatively, D is TRBD1 (6 bases). Germline V gene sequence: CDR1 SGHRS, CDR2 YFSETQ. Trimming stripped 3 bases from V and 8 bases from J, with 14 bases between. There are 13 residues in the CDR3. The DNA for the CDR3 is TGCGCCAGCAGCTCGTCCCCGGGACAAGAAGCTTTCTTT. Amino acids: CASSSSPGQEAFF.

CDR3 DNA: TGTGCCTGGAGAAAGGGGGGGCTAGCGGCCAAAAACATTCAGTACTTC. Protein: CAWRKGGLAAKNIQYF. The chain combines TRBV30 with TRBJ2-4, with a tentative D call TRBD2 (7 bases). Germline V lookup: CDR1 GTSNPN, CDR2 SVGIG (reference sequence). This CDR3 spans 16 amino acids. V was cut by 3 bases and J by 1 base, with 16 bases left in between.

This rearrangement joins TRBV30 to TRBJ1-4; possibly TRBD1 for D (6 bases). Trimming took 6 bases from V and 5 from J, leaving 16 bases between them. The CDR3 spans 14 residues. The germline V gene has CDR1 GTSNPN and CDR2 SVGIG (reference sequence). CDR3 loop: CACTKTGLNEKLFF. The DNA for the CDR3 is TGTGCCTGCACCAAGACAGGCCTAAATGAAAAACTGTTTTTT.

V gene TRBV7-6 combines with J gene TRBJ2-7, with 10 bases fitting TRBD1. Germline values: CDR1 SGHVS, CDR2 FNYEAQ. The J segment lost 2 bases and the V segment lost 2 bases, leaving 3 bases of the junction unmatched. The CDR3 has 15 amino acids. In DNA, the CDR3 is TGTGCCAGCAGCTTAAAGGGACAGGGGACCTACGAGCAGTACTTC. Translating it yields CASSLKGQGTYEQYF.

The chain carries TRBV4-1 and TRBJ1-2, with D perhaps TRBD1 (6 bases). The V and J ends lost 4 bases and 5 bases respectively, with 26 bases between them. This CDR3 has 18 amino acids. Germline CDR1 and CDR2: MGHRA and YSYEKL. CDR3 nucleotide sequence: TGCGCCAGCAGCCCCTTTCAGACGGGACACCGATACCGGTATGGCTACACCTTC. This gives the protein CASSPFQTGHRYRYGYTF.

The genes are TRBV6-4 and TRBJ2-3; TRBD2 matches at 11 bases. V was clipped by 6 bases and J by 4 bases; unmatched bases: 6. This CDR3 is built from 15 residues. The germline gives CDR1 MRHNA, CDR2 SNTAGT. CDR3 nucleotides: TGTGCCAGCAGACCCACTAGCGGGGGTGCAGATACGCAGTATTTT. Its translation: CASRPTSGGADTQYF.

This clone has only one observation. The genes are TRBV18 and TRBJ1-2; D is uncertain. V gave up 5 bases and J gave up 2 bases, with 12 bases separating them. The germline V gene has CDR1 KGHSH and CDR2 LQKENI. The length of the CDR3 is 14 residues. CDR3 loop: CASSKAVVNYGYTF. The CDR3 nucleotides read TGTGCCAGCTCAAAGGCGGTGGTAAACTATGGCTACACCTTC.

This clone occurred once. The CDR3 nucleotides read TGTGCCAGTAGTGGCCGAGGAAGCGGGGACTCTGGGGCCAACGTCCTGACTTTC. Its translation: CASSGRGSGDSGANVLTF. This chain uses TRBV19 with TRBJ2-6, with TRBD2 matching over 7 bases. Trimming removed 5 bases from V and 0 bases from J; junction bases left unmatched: 10. CDR3 length equals 18 residues. CDR1 and CDR2 from the germline V gene are LNHDA and SQIVND (reference sequence).

The chain has TRBV19 and TRBJ1-2; the match to TRBD1 covers 9 bases. The CDR3 covers 16 residues. The germline CDR1 and CDR2 sequences are LNHDA and SQIVND (reference sequence). The junction had 5 bases not matched to a gene; V was cut back by 1 base and J by 2 bases. CDR3 sequence: CASSIGGQGGNYGYTF. CDR3 nucleotides: TGTGCCAGTAGTATAGGGGGACAGGGCGGAAACTATGGCTACACCTTC.

This clone was recorded once. The rearrangement links TRBV27 to TRBJ1-4; 7 nucleotides agree with TRBD1. The CDR3 has 17 residues. J gave up 0 bases and V 5 bases, and 9 bases lay outside the gene matches. Germline CDR1 MNHEY, CDR2 SMNVEV (reference sequence). CDR3 nucleotides: TGTGCCAGCAGTGACAGGGAAGGTTGGGCAACTAATGAAAAACTGTTTTTT. Protein sequence: CASSDREGWATNEKLFF.